This T cell receptor beta chain comes out of a study of beta chain features in type 1 diabetes. Study information: Age, gender and cell yields were alike across patients and healthy donors.

General observations from the study: Compared with healthy donors, patients appeared to share more similar naive, central memory and regulatory TCRB repertoires.

Expressed TCRB transcripts were sequenced because the isolated RNA had all been reverse transcribed beforehand. The data were produced by immunoSEQ multiplex PCR, yet TCRdb's version contains in-frame clones alone and is incomplete. The sample carries under 300,000 clones, 25% to 30% recorded once. A few counts support this clone. Its matching antigen is unknown. CDR3 length: 13 amino acids. The V gene lost 7 bases and the J gene lost 4 bases, with 14 bases spanning the gap. The germline gives CDR1 MNHEY, CDR2 SVGAGI. This receptor was obtained from a man aged 25-40 years in good health. The sample was central memory CD4+ T cells from blood. V and J are TRBV6-5 and TRBJ2-7, with D hard to call. The CDR3 DNA is TGTGCCAGCACGAAACCCGGAACTTACGAGCAGTACTTC. As protein: CASTKPGTYEQYF.